This TCR beta chain emerged from a study of patients and donors after allogeneic stem cell transplantation. TCRdb re-called the RT-PCR reads through MiXCR, storing one row per CDR3 protein. The sample holds roughly 8,800 distinct CDR3 sequences; 3% to 4.5% are singletons and the top ten take just under 20%. Per germline, CDR1 MNHGY and CDR2 SAAAGT. The CDR3 consists of 17 residues. V lost 5 bases, J lost 3 bases, and 22 bases lay in between. Sequenced input: blood, either unsorted or a sorted T cell fraction (not recorded which). The V call is TRBV6-8, the J call TRBJ1-1; a weak D match, TRBD1 (6 bases). The source of this sequence is a human donor who was either an allogeneic HSCT recipient or a stem cell or donor lymphocyte infusion donor (not recorded which). It is not recorded whose cells these are; they may come from a transplant donor. The CDR3 loop is CASSRYRAGRRDTEAFF. The CDR3 DNA is TGTGCCAGCAGTCGATACAGGGCAGGCCGGCGGGACACTGAAGCTTTCTTT.